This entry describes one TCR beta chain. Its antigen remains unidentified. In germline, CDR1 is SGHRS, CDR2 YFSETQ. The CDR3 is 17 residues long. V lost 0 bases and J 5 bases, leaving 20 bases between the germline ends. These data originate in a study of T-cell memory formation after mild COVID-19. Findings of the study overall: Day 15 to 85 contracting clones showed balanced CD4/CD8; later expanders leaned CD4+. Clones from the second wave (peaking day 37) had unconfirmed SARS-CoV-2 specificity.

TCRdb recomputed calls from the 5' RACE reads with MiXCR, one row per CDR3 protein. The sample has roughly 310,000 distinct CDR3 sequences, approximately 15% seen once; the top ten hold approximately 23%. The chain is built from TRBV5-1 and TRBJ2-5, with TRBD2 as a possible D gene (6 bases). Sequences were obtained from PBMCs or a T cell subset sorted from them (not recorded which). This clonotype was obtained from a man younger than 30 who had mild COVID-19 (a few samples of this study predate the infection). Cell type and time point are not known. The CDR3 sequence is CASSLVGSGTTGETQYF. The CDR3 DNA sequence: TGCGCCAGCAGCTTGGTTGGTAGCGGAACCACGGGGGAGACCCAGTACTTC.